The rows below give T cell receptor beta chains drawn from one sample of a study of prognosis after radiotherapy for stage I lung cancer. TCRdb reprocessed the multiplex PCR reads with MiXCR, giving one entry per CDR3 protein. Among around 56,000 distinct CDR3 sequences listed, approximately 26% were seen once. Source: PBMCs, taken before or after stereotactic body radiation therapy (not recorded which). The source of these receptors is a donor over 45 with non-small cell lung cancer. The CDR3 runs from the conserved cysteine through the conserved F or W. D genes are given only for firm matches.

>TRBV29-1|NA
CSVGTEAFF
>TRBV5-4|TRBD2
CASSFRTSGGSSTDTQYF
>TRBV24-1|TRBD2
CATSDPSGGVGNEQFF
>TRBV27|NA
CASSLGEGRNTGELFF
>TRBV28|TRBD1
CASSLVQGWDSNQPQHF
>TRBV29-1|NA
CSVQQGFGANVLTF
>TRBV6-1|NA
CASSEGRYGSPLNF
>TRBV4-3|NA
CASSLLGDNTDTQYF
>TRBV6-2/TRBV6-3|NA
CASSVGLSGGRNTWELFF
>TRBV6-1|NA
CASSGGWADYEQYF
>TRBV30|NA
CAWSGVSQPQHF
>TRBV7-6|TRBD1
CASSFSQGAVEQYF
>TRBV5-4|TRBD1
CASSLALGTGTDTQYF
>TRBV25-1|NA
CASSDAAAHGNEQYF
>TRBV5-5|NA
CASHSRGTEAFF
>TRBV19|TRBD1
CASSTAPRTGYEKLFF
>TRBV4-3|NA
CASSQEGVSPLHF
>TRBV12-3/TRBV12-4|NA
CASSTSKGYTDQPQHF
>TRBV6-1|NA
CATADAGANVLTF
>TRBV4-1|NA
CASSQEAESTYEQYF
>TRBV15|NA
CATSQSTDTQYF
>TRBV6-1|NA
CASRIARTANALHF
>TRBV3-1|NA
CASSQGVGELFF
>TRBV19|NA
CASTPRGQVHHPQHF
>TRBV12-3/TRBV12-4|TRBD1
CASSPARQGMSPLHF
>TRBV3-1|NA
CASSQGQLEKLFF
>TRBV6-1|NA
CASTVRTRDDQFF
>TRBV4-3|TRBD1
CASRLDRAIYNSPLHF